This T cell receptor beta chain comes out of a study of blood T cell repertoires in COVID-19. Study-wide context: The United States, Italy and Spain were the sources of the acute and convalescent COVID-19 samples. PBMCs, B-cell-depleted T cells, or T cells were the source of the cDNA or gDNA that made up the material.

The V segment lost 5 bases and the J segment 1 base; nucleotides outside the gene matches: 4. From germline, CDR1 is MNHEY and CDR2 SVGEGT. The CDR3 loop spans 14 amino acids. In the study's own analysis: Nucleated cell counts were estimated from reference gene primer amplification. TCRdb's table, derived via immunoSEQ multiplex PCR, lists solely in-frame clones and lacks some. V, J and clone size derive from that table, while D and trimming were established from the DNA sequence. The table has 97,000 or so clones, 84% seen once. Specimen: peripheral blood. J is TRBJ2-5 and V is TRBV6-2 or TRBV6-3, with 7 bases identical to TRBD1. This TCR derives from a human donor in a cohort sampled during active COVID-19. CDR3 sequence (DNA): TGTGCCAGCAGTCCGACAGGGAGCCAAGAGACCCAGTACTTC. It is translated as CASSPTGSQETQYF.